The 26 T cell receptor beta chains below were found in one sample sequenced in a study of T cells in Graves' hyperthyroidism and ophthalmopathy. RNA transcripts gave rise to amplified TCR beta CDR3 regions. HTBI primers were used for first-round RT-PCR of the TCR CDR3. In TCRdb, the multiplex PCR reads were re-called with MiXCR into one record per CDR3 protein. The data show about 210,000 distinct CDR3 sequences, roughly a sixth seen once. Sequencing was carried out using blood. The receptors shown here come from a man between 50 and 59 years old with Graves' hyperthyroidism.

The chain uses TRBV6-1 and TRBJ1-3; D is unclear. Germline V gene data show CDR1 as MNHNS and CDR2 as SASEGT. The CDR3 is 14 residues long. The germline V and J ends were trimmed by 5 bases and 0 bases, with 8 bases remaining between them. Written as DNA, the CDR3 is TGTGCCAGCAGTTATGGTACCTCTGGAAACACCATATATTTT. It is translated as CASSYGTSGNTIYF.

This clonotype was recorded at least ten times. The genes are TRBV5-1 and TRBJ2-3; TRBD1 matches 10 bases. V dropped 4 bases and J dropped 4; count of bases not matched to a gene: 3. CDR1 is SGHRS, CDR2 YFSETQ, per germline. The CDR3 is 14 residues long. The DNA for the CDR3 is TGCGCCAGCAGCGTAGGACAGGGGGCAGATACGCAGTATTTT. Amino acid sequence: CASSVGQGADTQYF.

This clonotype was counted many times. This rearrangement joins TRBV28 to TRBJ2-2; 11 bases line up with TRBD2. This CDR3 has 17 residues. V lost 4 bases and J lost 0; bases outside the gene matches: 4. Per the germline V gene, CDR1 is MDHEN and CDR2 is SYDVKM. CDR3 loop: CASSSPGLAANTGELFF. CDR3 DNA sequence: TGTGCCAGCAGTTCGCCGGGACTAGCGGCGAACACCGGGGAGCTGTTTTTT.

The chain uses TRBV11-2 and TRBJ2-7; possibly TRBD1 for D (5 bases). The CDR3 contains 15 residues. The V end lost 4 bases, the J end lost 2 bases, and 15 bases lay between the germline ends. Germline CDR1 is SGHAT and CDR2 is FQNNGV. The CDR3 loop is CASSSLTGRPYEQYF. In DNA, the CDR3 is TGTGCCAGCAGCTCGCTAACAGGCCGCCCCTACGAGCAGTACTTC.

The V call is TRBV15, the J call TRBJ2-2; 12 bases map to TRBD2. V trimming: 4 bases; J trimming: 5 bases; junction bases outside the gene matches: 5. CDR1 is LNHNV and CDR2 is YYDKDF in the germline V gene (reference sequence). This CDR3 is built from 16 residues. The CDR3 nucleotides are TGTGCCACCAGCATTCGACTAGCGGGAGTTACCGGGGAGCTGTTTTTT. It encodes CATSIRLAGVTGELFF.

This clonotype was seen more than once but under ten times. The V gene is TRBV20-1, the J gene TRBJ1-5, with D unresolved. From germline, CDR1 is DFQATT and CDR2 SNEGSKA (reference sequence). This CDR3 region has 12 residues. V gave up 0 bases and J gave up 3 bases, with 3 bases separating them. The CDR3 sequence: CSARDPNQPQHF. Written as DNA, the CDR3 is TGCAGTGCTAGAGATCCCAATCAGCCCCAGCATTTT.

This clonotype has ten or more counts. The genes are TRBV5-1 and TRBJ2-1; 8 bases agree with TRBD1. The CDR3 sequence is 14 residues long. V lost 4 bases and J lost 13; bases outside the gene matches: 13. The germline V gene encodes CDR1 SGHRS and CDR2 YFSETQ. The CDR3 protein is CASSTIIGQGHQFF. Here the CDR3 DNA reads TGCGCCAGCAGCACTATAATCGGACAGGGTCATCAGTTCTTC.

The table lists this clonotype with many counts. The rearrangement joins TRBV27 to TRBJ2-3; D might be TRBD1 (7 bases). The CDR3 length is 16 residues. Trimming took off 2 bases at V and 6 bases at J, with 18 bases between the two ends. Germline V gene data show CDR1 as MNHEY and CDR2 as SMNVEV (reference sequence). The CDR3 DNA reads as TGTGCCAGCAGTTTAGTAGGGCAGGGGGGAACGGATACGCAGTATTTT. This translates into CASSLVGQGGTDTQYF.

This clonotype occurred many times. V is TRBV20-1 and J is TRBJ2-1; D possibly uses TRBD1 or TRBD2 (6 bases each). V lost 3 bases to trimming and J lost 7 bases, with 22 bases between them. This CDR3 has 16 amino acids. CDR1 is DFQATT, CDR2 SNEGSKA, per germline (reference sequence). As DNA, the CDR3 is TGCAGTGCTAGTAGCCTGGCTAGGGGGGCAATGAATGAGCAGTTCTTC. It translates to CSASSLARGAMNEQFF.

The sample holds many counts of this clonotype. The CDR3 here is CASSSGGYYEQYF. CDR3 coding DNA: TGTGCCAGCAGCTCCGGGGGATACTACGAGCAGTACTTC. This chain uses TRBV13 with TRBJ2-7; tentative D call: TRBD2 (6 bases). This CDR3 is 13 amino acids long. V was trimmed by 4 bases and J by 3 bases, leaving 10 bases between them. Germline V gene data show CDR1 as PRHDT and CDR2 as FYEKMQ (reference sequence).

A note on this clonotype: Being one base from a much bigger clone, this may be a read error. The chain has TRBV4-1 and TRBJ2-6, with TRBD2 identical over 7 bases. The CDR3 spans 16 residues. CDR1 is MGHRA and CDR2 is YSYEKL in the germline V gene. Here the CDR3 DNA reads TGCACCAGCAGCCCACAACCGGGGGGTGGGGCCAACGTCCTGACTTTC. Translation: CTSSPQPGGGANVLTF.

This clonotype was picked up many times. The chain employs TRBV3-1 and TRBJ2-4; D might be TRBD2 (5 bases). The germline gives CDR1 LGHDT, CDR2 YNNKEL (reference sequence). The V gene lost 1 base and the J gene lost 0 bases, with 10 bases spanning the gap. The CDR3 spans 16 residues. DNA for the CDR3: TGTGCCAGCAGCCAAGGACGAGGGCTAGCCAAAAACATTCAGTACTTC. Amino acid sequence: CASSQGRGLAKNIQYF.

This clonotype came up a few times. V is TRBV19 and J is TRBJ1-1; D perhaps matches TRBD1 (5 bases). V gave up 5 bases and J gave up 1 base, with 14 bases separating them. CDR3 size: 15 residues. Germline CDR1 reads LNHDA; CDR2 reads SQIVND (reference sequence). CDR3: CASSPRSRGNTEAFF. DNA of the CDR3: TGTGCCAGTAGTCCTCGGAGTAGGGGGAACACTGAAGCTTTCTTT.

This clonotype was picked up a small number of times. The chain joins TRBV20-1 to TRBJ1-5; maybe TRBD1 (5 bases). Germline V gene data show CDR1 as DFQATT and CDR2 as SNEGSKA (reference sequence). There are 14 residues in the CDR3. The V end lost 6 bases, the J end lost 6 bases, and 18 bases lay between the germline ends. In DNA, the CDR3 is TGCAGTGCAAAGAGCCCGCAGGGTAGTCAGCCCCAGCATTTT. It codes for CSAKSPQGSQPQHF.

The gene calls are TRBV5-4 and TRBJ2-3; 11 bases align to TRBD2. Germline CDR1 reads SGHNT; CDR2 reads YYREEE (reference sequence). The CDR3 has 15 amino acids. V lost 4 bases and J lost 2; bases outside the gene matches: 3. CDR3 region: CASSRLAGITDTQYF. DNA for the CDR3: TGTGCCAGCAGCCGACTAGCGGGGATCACAGATACGCAGTATTTT.

This clonotype has a count of ten or more. The J gene is TRBJ2-7, the V gene TRBV15; TRBD1 might be the D (5 bases). CDR3 size: 15 residues. Germline CDR1 reads LNHNV; CDR2 reads YYDKDF (reference sequence). V lost 0 bases and J 3 bases, leaving 12 bases between the germline ends. CDR3 residues: CATSRDRQKSYEQYF. CDR3 bases: TGTGCCACCAGCAGAGATAGACAGAAGAGCTACGAGCAGTACTTC. Supplemented by reference TRBV15 and TRBJ2-7, the full variable domain reads DAMVIQNPRYQVTQFGKPVTLSCSQTLNHNVMYWYQQKSSQAPKLLFHYYDKDFNNEADTPDNFQSRRPNTSFCFLDIRSPGLGDTAMYLCATSRDRQKSYEQYFGPGTRLTVT.

This chain links TRBV27 with TRBJ2-1; D tentatively fits TRBD1 or TRBD2 (6 bases each). Germline values: CDR1 MNHEY, CDR2 SMNVEV (reference sequence). This CDR3 has 16 amino acids. V lost 4 bases and J 7 bases, leaving 20 bases between the germline ends. CDR3 nucleotides: TGTGCCAGCAGTTCGCGTGGGGGGCGGAACCATAATGAGCAGTTCTTC. Translation gives CASSSRGGRNHNEQFF.

This clonotype was counted many times. The chain links TRBV7-8 to TRBJ2-1, with unresolved D. V lost 2 bases, J lost 0 bases, and 5 bases lay in between. There are 14 residues in the CDR3. Germline V CDR1 and CDR2: SGHVS, FQNEAQ. As DNA, the CDR3 is TGTGCCAGCAGCTTACTAGTCTCCTACAATGAGCAGTTCTTC. Translated: CASSLLVSYNEQFF. Using reference TRBV7-8 and TRBJ2-1 for the parts outside the CDR3, the full variable domain is GAGVSQSPRYKVAKRGQDVALRCDPISGHVSLFWYQQALGQGPEFLTYFQNEAQLDKSGLPSDRFFAERPEGSVSTLKIQRTQQEDSAVYLCASSLLVSYNEQFFGPGTRLTVL.

This clonotype appeared many times. This chain joins TRBV7-9 and TRBJ1-2; D is uncertain. Germline CDR1 reads SEHNR; CDR2 reads FQNEAQ (reference sequence). The CDR3 extends over 14 amino acids. V lost 3 bases and J lost 1, with 9 bases in between. The CDR3 sequence: CASSFGANNYGYTF. CDR3 nucleotides: TGTGCCAGCAGCTTTGGCGCCAATAACTATGGCTACACCTTC.

This clonotype occurred a few times. The rearrangement joins TRBV29-1 to TRBJ2-5; D unclear. Deletions cut 4 bases from V and 5 bases from J, with 8 bases between. CDR1 SQVTM and CDR2 ANQGSEA come from the germline V gene. The CDR3 has 11 residues. Here the CDR3 reads CSVGRRETQYF. DNA of the CDR3: TGCAGCGTTGGGAGACGCGAGACCCAGTACTTC.

The J gene is TRBJ2-3, the V gene TRBV5-1; D might be TRBD2 (5 bases). CDR3 length equals 14 residues. Germline-derived CDR1 and CDR2 are SGHRS and YFSETQ. Trimming stripped 5 bases from V and 5 bases from J, with 15 bases between. As DNA, the CDR3 is TGCGCCAGCAGTCTGTTGGCGGAGGAAGATACGCAGTATTTT. Residues: CASSLLAEEDTQYF.

This clonotype was picked up many times. V gene TRBV20-1 combines with J gene TRBJ2-1, with 14 bases that match TRBD2. Germline V gives CDR1 DFQATT, CDR2 SNEGSKA (reference sequence). With V trimmed by 5 bases and J by 8 bases, 2 bases remained unmatched. This CDR3 comprises 13 residues. The CDR3 region has the DNA TGCAGTGCTGGGACTAGCGGGAGTGATGAGCAGTTCTTC. Encoded protein: CSAGTSGSDEQFF.

This clonotype was counted ten times or more. For the CDR3, the DNA is TGTGCCAGCAGTTTTGACAGGGGCTCGGGTAGCAATCAGCCCCAGCATTTT. Translating it yields CASSFDRGSGSNQPQHF. The rearrangement links TRBV28 to TRBJ1-5, with TRBD1 matching 8 bases. Germline loops: CDR1 MDHEN, CDR2 SYDVKM. The J segment lost 0 bases and the V segment lost 3 bases, leaving 7 bases of the junction unmatched. The CDR3 is 17 residues long.

This chain joins TRBV5-5 and TRBJ2-7; D ambiguous. The CDR3 spans 14 residues. Germline CDR1 is SGHKS and CDR2 is YYEKEE (reference sequence). V gave up 4 bases and J gave up 0 bases, with 11 bases separating them. The CDR3, as DNA: TGTGCCAGCAGCGTTGACCTTGGCTCCTACGAGCAGTACTTC. This sequence encodes CASSVDLGSYEQYF.

The V and J genes are TRBV9 and TRBJ2-2, with D unclear. Germline values: CDR1 SGDLS, CDR2 YYNGEE. The CDR3 covers 12 residues. Trimming took 2 bases from V and 6 from J, leaving 5 bases between them. The CDR3 bases are TGTGCCAGCAGCGTTCAGTCCGGGGAGCTGTTTTTT. This sequence encodes CASSVQSGELFF.

This clonotype was seen just once. The rearrangement joins TRBV11-2 to TRBJ2-3, with TRBD2 matching over 13 bases. V lost 4 bases and J lost 4; bases outside the gene matches: 5. Germline CDR1 is SGHAT and CDR2 is FQNNGV. The CDR3 sequence is 16 residues long. The CDR3 coding sequence is TGTGCCAGCAGCTCGACTAGCGGGAGGTATGCAGATACGCAGTATTTT. As protein: CASSSTSGRYADTQYF.